These 9 T cell receptor beta chains originate from one sample sequenced in a study of blood T cell repertoires in COVID-19. The protocol was immunoSEQ multiplex PCR, while the TCRdb copy is restricted to in-frame clones and leaves out a portion. The top ten hold 7.5% to 10% of the sample, which has tens of thousands of clones, about 80% seen once. Sequenced sample: peripheral blood. The receptor set was obtained from a man between 65 and 80 years old with active or convalescent COVID-19.

V usage is TRBV14 and J usage is TRBJ1-1; D is unclear. The germline gives CDR1 SGHDN, CDR2 FVKESK. This CDR3 is built from 12 residues. V lost 5 bases to trimming and J lost 8 bases, with 12 bases between them. The CDR3 region has the DNA TGTGCCAGCAGCGGGTCTGGGAGGGAAGCTTTCTTT. As protein: CASSGSGREAFF.

The V call is TRBV19, the J call TRBJ1-5, with 9 bases identical to TRBD1. CDR3 length: 13 amino acids. Germline V gives CDR1 LNHDA, CDR2 SQIVND (reference sequence). V dropped 6 bases and J dropped 5; count of bases not matched to a gene: 2. Here the CDR3 reads CASRGQGDQPQHF. In DNA, the CDR3 is TGTGCCAGTAGGGGACAGGGAGATCAGCCCCAGCATTTT.

The CDR3 is CASGRTRSDGYTF. The DNA for the CDR3 is TGTGCCAGCGGCAGGACACGGTCCGATGGCTACACCTTC. The V and J genes are TRBV2 and TRBJ1-2, with D possibly matching TRBD1 (5 bases). CDR3 length equals 13 residues. V dropped 8 bases and J dropped 6 bases, with 16 bases sitting between them. CDR1 and CDR2 (germline): SNHLY, FYNNEI.

V is TRBV3-1 (or the pseudogene TRBV3-2) and J is TRBJ1-2; TRBD1 is a possible D gene (6 bases). The CDR3 has 16 residues. V was cut by 5 bases and J by 8 bases, with 24 bases left in between. Germline V gene lookup returns CDR1 LGHDT and CDR2 YNNKEL (reference sequence). CDR3 region: CASSSSETRTAGGYTF. The CDR3 DNA follows: TGTGCCAGCAGCTCTTCTGAAACCCGGACAGCCGGGGGCTACACCTTC.

This sequence joins TRBV6-1 and TRBJ2-7, with 8 positions matching TRBD1. This CDR3 region has 16 residues. Per the germline V gene, CDR1 is MNHNS and CDR2 is SASEGT. V lost 3 bases, J lost 3 bases, and 10 bases stayed unmatched. The CDR3 protein is CASSDFSTGADYEQYF. In nucleotides, the CDR3 is TGTGCCAGCAGTGATTTCTCGACAGGGGCGGACTACGAGCAGTACTTC.

This chain links TRBV9 with TRBJ2-4; D possibly corresponds to TRBD2 (6 bases). This CDR3 is built from 14 residues. V lost 2 bases and J 7 bases, leaving 13 bases between the germline ends. Germline CDR1 is SGDLS and CDR2 is YYNGEE. This CDR3 is CASSVEGTGNIQYF. The CDR3 nucleotides are TGTGCCAGCAGCGTGGAGGGAACTGGGAACATTCAGTACTTC.

The chain employs TRBV6-6 and TRBJ1-5, with unresolved D. The CDR3 is 14 residues long. Between the trimmed V and J ends, which lost 6 bases and 0 bases, there was a span of 9 bases. CDR1 is MNHNY and CDR2 is SVGAGI in the germline V gene (reference sequence). The CDR3 nucleotides are TGTGCCAGCAGCCCCCTCGGTAGCAATCAGCCCCAGCATTTT. Its protein product is CASSPLGSNQPQHF.

The V call is TRBV11-2, the J call TRBJ2-3; no firm D call. Looked up from germline, CDR1 is SGHAT and CDR2 is FQNNGV. Between the trimmed V and J ends, which lost 5 bases and 0 bases, there was a span of 18 bases. The CDR3 is made up of 17 amino acids. The DNA of the CDR3 is TGTGCCAGCAGCCCAGTTGGCGGCTTTCCTAGCACAGATACGCAGTATTTT. Translated: CASSPVGGFPSTDTQYF. Based on the CDR3 plus reference TRBV11-2 and TRBJ2-3, the full variable domain is EAGVAQSPRYKIIEKRQSVAFWCNPISGHATLYWYQQILGQGPKLLIQFQNNGVVDDSQLPKDRFSAERLKGVDSTLKIQPAKLEDSAVYLCASSPVGGFPSTDTQYFGPGTRLTVL.

This clone was observed once. The gene calls are TRBV6-5 and TRBJ1-2, with TRBD1 matching 10 bases. J lost 7 bases, V lost 3 bases, and 11 bases had no gene match. Germline lookup yields CDR1 MNHEY and CDR2 SVGAGI. The CDR3 runs 16 residues. The CDR3 spells CASSYKTGGWRSGYTF. The DNA of the CDR3 is TGTGCCAGCAGTTATAAGACAGGGGGCTGGAGAAGTGGCTACACCTTC.